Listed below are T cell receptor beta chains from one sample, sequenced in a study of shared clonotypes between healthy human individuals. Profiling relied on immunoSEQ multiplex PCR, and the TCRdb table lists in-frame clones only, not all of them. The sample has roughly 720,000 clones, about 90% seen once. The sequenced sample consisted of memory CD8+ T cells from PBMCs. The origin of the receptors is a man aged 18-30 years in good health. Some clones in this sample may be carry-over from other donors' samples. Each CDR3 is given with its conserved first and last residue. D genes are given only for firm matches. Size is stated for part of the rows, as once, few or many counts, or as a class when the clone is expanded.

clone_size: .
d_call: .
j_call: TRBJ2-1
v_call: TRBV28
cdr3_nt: TGTGCCAGCAGTTTGCTAGCGTTCTCCTACAATGAGCAGTTCTTC
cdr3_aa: CASSLLAFSYNEQFF

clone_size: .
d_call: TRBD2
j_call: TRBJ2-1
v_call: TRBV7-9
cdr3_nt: TGTGCCAGCAGGCCAGCGGGGGTCTCCTACAATGAGCAGTTCTTC
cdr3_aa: CASRPAGVSYNEQFF

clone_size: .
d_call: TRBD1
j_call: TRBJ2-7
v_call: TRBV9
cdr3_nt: TGTGCCAGCAGCGCTACCGGGGACAGGGGTTACGAGCAGTACTTC
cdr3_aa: CASSATGDRGYEQYF

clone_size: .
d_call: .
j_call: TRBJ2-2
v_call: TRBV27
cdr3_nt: TGTGCCAGCAGTTTAGGCTGGAGGAGAACGAACACCGGGGAGCTGTTTTTT
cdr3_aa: CASSLGWRRTNTGELFF

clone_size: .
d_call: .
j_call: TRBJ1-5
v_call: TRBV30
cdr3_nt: TGTGCCTGGAGTCCCCACGTGGACCCGGTTAAGAGGGCCCAGCATTTT
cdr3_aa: CAWSPHVDPVKRAQHF

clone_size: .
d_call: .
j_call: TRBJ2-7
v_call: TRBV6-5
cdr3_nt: TGTGCCAGCAGTAACTCCGACGAGCAGTACTTC
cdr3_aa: CASSNSDEQYF

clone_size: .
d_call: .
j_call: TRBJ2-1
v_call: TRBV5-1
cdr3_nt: TGCGCCAGCAGCTTGAATCTCGAGAGCTCCTACAATGAGCAGTTCTTC
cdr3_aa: CASSLNLESSYNEQFF

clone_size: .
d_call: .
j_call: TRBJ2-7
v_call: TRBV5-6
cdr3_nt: TGTGCCAGCAGCTTGGAGCTAGCAGGGGCGTACGAGCAGTACTTC
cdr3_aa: CASSLELAGAYEQYF

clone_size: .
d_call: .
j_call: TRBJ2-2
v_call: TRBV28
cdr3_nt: TGTGCCAGCAGCTTAGAGCCAGGATCAGGGGTGGGCACCGGGGAGCTGTTTTTT
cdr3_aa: CASSLEPGSGVGTGELFF

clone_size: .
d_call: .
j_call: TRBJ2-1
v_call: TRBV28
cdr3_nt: TGTGCCAGCAGGATAGCGGTTAGGAACAATGAGCAGTTCTTC
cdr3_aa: CASRIAVRNNEQFF

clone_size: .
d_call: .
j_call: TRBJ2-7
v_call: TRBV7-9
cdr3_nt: TGTGCCAGCAGCCTAGACGGAACAGGCTACGAGCAGTACTTC
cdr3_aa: CASSLDGTGYEQYF

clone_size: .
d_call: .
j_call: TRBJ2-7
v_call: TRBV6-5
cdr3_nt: TGTGCCAGCAGTTACGTGGATCTCTACGAGCAGTACTTC
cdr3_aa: CASSYVDLYEQYF

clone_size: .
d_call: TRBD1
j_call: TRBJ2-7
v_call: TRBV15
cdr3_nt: TGTGCCACCAGCAGAGGGACAGGGAAATACGAGCAGTACTTC
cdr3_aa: CATSRGTGKYEQYF

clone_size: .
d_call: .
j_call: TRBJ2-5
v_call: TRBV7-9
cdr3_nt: TGTGCCAGCAGCTCATCTATTTACGGCACCGAGGCCCAGTACTTC
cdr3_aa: CASSSSIYGTEAQYF

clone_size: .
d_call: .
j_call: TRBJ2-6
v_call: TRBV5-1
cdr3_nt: TGCGCCAGCAGCCCTACATTGACCGGGGCTGGGGCCAACGTCCTGACTTTC
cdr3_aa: CASSPTLTGAGANVLTF

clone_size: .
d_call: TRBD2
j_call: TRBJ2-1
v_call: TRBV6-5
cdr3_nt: TGTGCCAGCAGCGAAAGACTAGCGGGAGGGAATGAGCAGTTCTTC
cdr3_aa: CASSERLAGGNEQFF

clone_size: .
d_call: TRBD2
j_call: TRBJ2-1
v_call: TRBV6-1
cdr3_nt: TGTGCCAGCAGTGAAATCCTAGCGGGAGGCAATGAGCAGTTCTTC
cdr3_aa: CASSEILAGGNEQFF

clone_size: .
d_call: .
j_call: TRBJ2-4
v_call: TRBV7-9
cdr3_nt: TGTGCCAGCAGCTCACAGGGTCGGGGGGACATTCAGTACTTC
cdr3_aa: CASSSQGRGDIQYF

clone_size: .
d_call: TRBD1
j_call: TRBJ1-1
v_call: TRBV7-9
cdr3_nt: TGTGCCAGCAGAGTACAGGGGTGGACTGAAGCTTTCTTT
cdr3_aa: CASRVQGWTEAFF

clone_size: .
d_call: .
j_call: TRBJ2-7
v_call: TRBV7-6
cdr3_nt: TGTGCCAGCAGCTTGTTGGGTCCCGGGGACGAGCAGTACTTC
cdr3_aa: CASSLLGPGDEQYF

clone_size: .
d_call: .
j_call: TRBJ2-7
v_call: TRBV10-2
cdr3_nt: TGCGCCAGCAATGGGCGACGAGACCACGAGCAGTACTTC
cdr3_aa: CASNGRRDHEQYF

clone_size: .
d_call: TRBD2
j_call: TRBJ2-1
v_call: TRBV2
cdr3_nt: TGTGCCAGCACCAGACTAGCGGGGGGCTCCTACAATGAGCAGTTCTTC
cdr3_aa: CASTRLAGGSYNEQFF

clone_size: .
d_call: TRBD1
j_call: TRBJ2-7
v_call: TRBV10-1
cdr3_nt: TGCGCCAGCAGGGACAGGGGGCCCATCCAATCTACCTACGAGCAGTACTTC
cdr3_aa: CASRDRGPIQSTYEQYF

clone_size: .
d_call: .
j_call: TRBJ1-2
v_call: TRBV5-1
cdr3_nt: TGCGCCAGCAGCTTGGCCCATCCCGGTCAGGGTGGCTACACCTTC
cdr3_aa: CASSLAHPGQGGYTF

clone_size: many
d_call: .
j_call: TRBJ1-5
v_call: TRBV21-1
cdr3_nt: TGTGCCAGCCACCGGTACAGGGGGCATAATCAGCCCCAGCATTTT
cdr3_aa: CASHRYRGHNQPQHF

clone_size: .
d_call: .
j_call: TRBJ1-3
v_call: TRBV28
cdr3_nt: TGTGCCAGCAGTTTTCCCGGGGATAGTTCTGGAAACACCATATATTTT
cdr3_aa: CASSFPGDSSGNTIYF

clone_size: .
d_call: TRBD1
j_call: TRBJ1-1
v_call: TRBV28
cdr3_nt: TGTGCCAGCAGTGACCGACAGGGGGCGAACACTGAAGCTTTCTTT
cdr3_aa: CASSDRQGANTEAFF

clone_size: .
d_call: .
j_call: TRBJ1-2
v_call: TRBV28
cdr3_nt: TGTGCCACCACCTCGGTACGGGGGGAGGGCTACACCTTC
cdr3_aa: CATTSVRGEGYTF

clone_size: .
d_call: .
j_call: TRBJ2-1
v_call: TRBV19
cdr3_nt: TGTGCCAGTAGTATCCCAGGCTGGGAGCAGTTCTTC
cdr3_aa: CASSIPGWEQFF

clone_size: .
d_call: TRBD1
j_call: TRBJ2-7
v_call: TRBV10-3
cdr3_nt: TGTGCCATCAGTGAGTCGATTGGGGGACAGTTCATCGGCGAGCAGTACTTC
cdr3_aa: CAISESIGGQFIGEQYF

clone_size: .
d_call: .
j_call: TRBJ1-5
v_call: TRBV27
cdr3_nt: TGTGCCAGCAGTCCCGGGGGTAGCAATCAGCCCCAGCATTTT
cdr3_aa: CASSPGGSNQPQHF

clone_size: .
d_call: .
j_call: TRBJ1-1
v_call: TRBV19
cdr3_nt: TGTGCCAGTAGGAGGGATCGGGAGGGATTTGAGAACACTGAAGCTTTCTTT
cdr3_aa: CASRRDREGFENTEAFF

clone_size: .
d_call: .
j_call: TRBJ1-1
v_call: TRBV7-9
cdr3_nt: TGTGCCAGCAGTTTAATGGGCACTGAAGCTTTCTTT
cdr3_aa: CASSLMGTEAFF

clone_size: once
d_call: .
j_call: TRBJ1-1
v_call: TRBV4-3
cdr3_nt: TGCGCCAGCAGCCAAGGGGCAGGGCCCATGAACACTGAAGCTTTCTTT
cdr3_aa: CASSQGAGPMNTEAFF

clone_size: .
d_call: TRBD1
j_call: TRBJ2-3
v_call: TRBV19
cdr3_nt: TGTGCCAGTAGTACACAGGGGGCTGATACGCAGTATTTT
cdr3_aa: CASSTQGADTQYF

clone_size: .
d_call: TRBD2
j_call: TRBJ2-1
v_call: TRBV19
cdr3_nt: TGTGCCAGTAGTGCGATCATAGCGGGAGTTAATAATGAGCAGTTCTTC
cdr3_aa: CASSAIIAGVNNEQFF

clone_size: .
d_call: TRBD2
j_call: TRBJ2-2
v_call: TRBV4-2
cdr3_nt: TGTGCCAGCAGCCTAGGGACTAGCGGGATCAACACCGGGGAGCTGTTTTTT
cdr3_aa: CASSLGTSGINTGELFF

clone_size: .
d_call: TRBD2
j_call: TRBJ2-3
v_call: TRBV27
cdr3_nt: TGTGCCAGCAGTCAGATTGACATTCTAGCGGGAGGGAGCACAGATACGCAGTATTTT
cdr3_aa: CASSQIDILAGGSTDTQYF

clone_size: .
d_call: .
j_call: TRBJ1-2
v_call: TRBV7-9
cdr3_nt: TGTGCCAGCAGCTCTGGACTGGAAGCAGGGCTAGGCTACACCTTC
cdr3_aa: CASSSGLEAGLGYTF

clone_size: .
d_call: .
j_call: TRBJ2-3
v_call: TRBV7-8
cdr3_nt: TGTGCCAGCAGCTTAGCCCCCACGGGTAGCGGAGTGGGGATAGATACGCAGTATTTT
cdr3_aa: CASSLAPTGSGVGIDTQYF

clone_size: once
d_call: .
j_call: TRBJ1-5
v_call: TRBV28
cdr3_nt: TGTGCCAGCAGTTTATCCCGGGTAGGAGTTTATCAGCCCCAGCATTTT
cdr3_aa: CASSLSRVGVYQPQHF

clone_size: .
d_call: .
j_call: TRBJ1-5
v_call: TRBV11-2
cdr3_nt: TGTGCCAGCAGCTTAGGAGGGCAGAATCAGCCCCAGCATTTT
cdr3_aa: CASSLGGQNQPQHF

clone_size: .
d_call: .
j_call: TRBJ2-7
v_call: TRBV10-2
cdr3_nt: TGCGCCAGCAGTGTAGGCGCAGGGTTCGAGCAGTACTTC
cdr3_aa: CASSVGAGFEQYF

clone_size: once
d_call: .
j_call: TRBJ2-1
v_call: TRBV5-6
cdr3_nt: TGTGCCAGCAGCCTAGCTCCGGGACCGACTGACAATGAGCAGTTCTTC
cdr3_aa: CASSLAPGPTDNEQFF

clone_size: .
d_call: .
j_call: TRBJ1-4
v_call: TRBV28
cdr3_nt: TGTGCCGCCCATGGGGCAGGGATTAATGAAAAACTGTTTTTT
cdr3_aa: CAAHGAGINEKLFF